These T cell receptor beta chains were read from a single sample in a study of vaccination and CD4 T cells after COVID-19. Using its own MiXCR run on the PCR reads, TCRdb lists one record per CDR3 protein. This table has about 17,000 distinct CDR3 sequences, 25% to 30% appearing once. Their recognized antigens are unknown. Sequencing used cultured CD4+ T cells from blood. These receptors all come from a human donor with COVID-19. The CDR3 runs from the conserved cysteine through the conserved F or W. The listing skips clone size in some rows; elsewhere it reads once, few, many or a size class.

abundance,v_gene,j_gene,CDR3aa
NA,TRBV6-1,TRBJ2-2,CASSGRTVPNTGELFF
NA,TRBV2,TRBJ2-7,CASSEWWDIIPYEQYF
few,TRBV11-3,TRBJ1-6,CASSLGRVNSPLHF
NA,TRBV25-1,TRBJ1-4,CASIAPGGGEKLFF
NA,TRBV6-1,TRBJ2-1,CATGGPLSYNEQFF
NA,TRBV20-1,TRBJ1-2,CSAREASGEYTF
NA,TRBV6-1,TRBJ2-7,CASTHSPGGSTGAYEQYF
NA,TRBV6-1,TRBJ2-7,CASRSQNEQYF
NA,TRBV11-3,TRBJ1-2,CASSQGGNGYTF
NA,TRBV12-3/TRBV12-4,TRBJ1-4,CASSVDRGRVEKLFF
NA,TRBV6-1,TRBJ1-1,CASSRQGTEAFF
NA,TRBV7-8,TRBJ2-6,CASSSLGQGALSGANVLTF
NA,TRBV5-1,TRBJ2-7,CASRLDRYEQYF
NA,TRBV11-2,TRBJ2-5,CASSLPTSGGQETQYF
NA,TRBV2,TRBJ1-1,CASRGMNTEAFF
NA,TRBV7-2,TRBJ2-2,CASSLSSGGVNTGELFF
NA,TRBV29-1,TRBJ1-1,CSVRDRGMNAEAFF
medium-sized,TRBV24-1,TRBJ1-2,CATSDERGGYTF
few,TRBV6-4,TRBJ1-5,CFIVGANQPQHF
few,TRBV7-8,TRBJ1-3,CASSLAGPTSGNTIYF
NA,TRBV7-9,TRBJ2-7,CASSLTVNEQYF
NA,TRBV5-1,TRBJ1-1,CASSLTGPGAFF
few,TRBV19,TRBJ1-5,CASSMWGQGGNQPQHF
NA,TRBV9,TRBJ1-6,CASSGTENSPLHF
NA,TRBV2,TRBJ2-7,CASETAGGREQYF
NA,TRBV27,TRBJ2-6,CASSLLPGISSGANVLTF
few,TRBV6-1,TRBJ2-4,CASSKPGTNIQYF
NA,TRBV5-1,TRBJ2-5,CASSDGTGGSETQYF
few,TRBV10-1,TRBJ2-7,CASRMGQGAREQYF
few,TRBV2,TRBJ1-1,CASSGGTVEAFF
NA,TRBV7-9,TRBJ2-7,CASSQPRSQEQYF
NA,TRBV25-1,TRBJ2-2,CASNQLRGGELFF
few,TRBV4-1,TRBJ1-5,CASSQGQGGNQPQHF
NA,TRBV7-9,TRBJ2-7,CASSVTGTGAYEQYF
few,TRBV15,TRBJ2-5,CATSPTIKTQYF
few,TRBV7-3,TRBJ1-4,CASSGQRAGQATNEKLFF
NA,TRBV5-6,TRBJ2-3,CASSTGTSGHTDTQYF
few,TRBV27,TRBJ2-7,CASSLTRWSYEQYF
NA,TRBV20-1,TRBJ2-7,CSARAAGQNYEQYF
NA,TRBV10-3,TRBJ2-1,CAISARDTYNEQFF
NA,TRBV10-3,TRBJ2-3,CAISESLGTGLTDTQYF